This is a list of T cell receptor beta chains from one sample in a study of blood T cell repertoires in COVID-19. This table comes from immunoSEQ multiplex PCR, and its TCRdb copy is limited to in-frame clones, with some not included. The sample yields about 350,000 clones, approximately 84% seen once. Sequencing input: PBMCs or T cells enriched from blood (not recorded which). These receptor sequences come from a woman aged 25-40 years who had recovered from COVID-19. Each CDR3 is given with its conserved first and last residue. A D gene is named only where the DNA matches it firmly.

cdr3_aa cdr3_nt j_call v_call d_call
CAIGDWGTEAFF TGTGCCATCGGGGACTGGGGCACTGAAGCTTTCTTT TRBJ1-1 TRBV10-3 -
CAISESRQHEQFF TGTGCCATCAGTGAGTCAAGACAGCATGAGCAGTTCTTC TRBJ2-1 TRBV10-3 -
CASSLTEGRAGYGYTF TGTGCCAGCAGTTTAACCGAGGGGAGGGCGGGCTATGGCTACACCTTC TRBJ1-2 TRBV28 -
CASSLRTGGNQPQHF TGTGCCAGCAGCCTACGGACAGGGGGCAATCAGCCCCAGCATTTT TRBJ1-5 TRBV5-5 TRBD1
CASSLGARNNEQFF TGTGCCAGCAGCTTAGGTGCGAGGAACAATGAGCAGTTCTTC TRBJ2-1 TRBV7-2 -
CASRTGGQPQHF TGTGCCAGCAGGACAGGCGGTCAGCCCCAGCATTTT TRBJ1-5 TRBV28 -
CASGPGINTGELFF TGTGCTAGTGGTCCAGGGATTAACACCGGGGAGCTGTTTTTT TRBJ2-2 TRBV12-5 -
CASSQEDRRGSYEQYF TGTGCCAGCAGCCAAGAGGATCGGAGGGGCTCCTACGAGCAGTACTTC TRBJ2-7 TRBV4-2 -
CASRLTDRADHNYGYTF TGTGCCAGCAGACTGACTGACAGAGCCGACCACAACTATGGCTACACCTTC TRBJ1-2 TRBV28 -
CASSLLTGARTEAFF TGTGCCAGCAGCCTGCTGACAGGGGCCCGGACTGAAGCTTTCTTT TRBJ1-1 TRBV28 TRBD1
CASTLGQGAETDTQYF TGTGCCAGCACCCTAGGACAGGGGGCTGAGACAGATACGCAGTATTTT TRBJ2-3 TRBV27 TRBD1
CATSSPMRNQPQHF TGTGCCACAAGTTCACCTATGAGAAATCAGCCCCAGCATTTT TRBJ1-5 TRBV24-1 -
CASSFPGQGHYGYTF TGTGCCAGCAGCTTCCCCGGACAGGGTCACTATGGCTACACCTTC TRBJ1-2 TRBV7-9 TRBD1
CASSLTGLRNQPQHF TGTGCCAGCAGTTTAACAGGGTTGCGGAATCAGCCCCAGCATTTT TRBJ1-5 TRBV28 -
CSAPKGVGYGYTF TGCAGCGCCCCGAAGGGAGTGGGGTATGGCTACACCTTC TRBJ1-2 TRBV29-1 -
CASSTPSGREQYF TGTGCCAGCAGTACCCCCAGTGGCCGCGAGCAGTACTTC TRBJ2-7 TRBV6-5 -
CSVKTGTSYGYTF TGCAGCGTAAAAACCGGGACAAGCTATGGCTACACCTTC TRBJ1-2 TRBV29-1 -